The entry below describes one TCR beta chain. This clonotype was seen repeatedly, ten times or more. Its target antigen remains unknown. Per-base qualities were not stored, and no clone one base away is much larger. The entry originates in a study of neurological immune-mediated disorders (dated by TCRdb to between 2019 and 2020). General notes on the study: Peripheral blood TCR-beta repertoires from HTLV-I-associated myelopathy (HAM/TSP) patients, multiple sclerosis patients and healthy controls were compared by UMI-based sequencing. The cohort comprised 68 subjects: around 15 HAM/TSP patients, 35 or so multiple sclerosis patients and about 20 healthy controls. The roughly 110 TCR-beta libraries included longitudinal samples, technical triplicates and paired sorted CD4+ and CD8+ T-cell subsets alongside PBMC samples.

The healthy controls were volunteers from blood banks in Maryland, USA. Sorted-subset TCR libraries were prepared from around 1 million sorted CD4+ or CD8+ T cells. Peripheral blood underwent Ficoll-Hypaque density gradient centrifugation to isolate PBMCs, which were then cryopreserved in liquid nitrogen. Paired sorted CD4+ and CD8+ subsets came from healthy controls, HAM/TSP patients and MS patients. To synthesize cDNA, template-switch 5'RACE was performed with a primer carrying a 10-nucleotide random unique molecular identifier so that each TCR transcript was tagged. Every sequencing run covered 15-18 subjects and yielded more than 200 million TCR-beta sequences. The RNeasy kit was used for extraction of total RNA. TCR-beta VDJ regions were amplified with primers for the TCR constant region and the 5'RACE anchor, using the KAPA Real-time Library Amplification kit. A first PCR added sample indexes and Illumina adaptors, after which a second PCR increased the library yield. After Ampure bead purification, the TCR product of roughly 650 bp was size-selected on a 2% E-gel SizeSelection system. Library quality was checked on a Bioanalyzer, concentration was measured with Qubit, and libraries were quantified with the Kapa Library Quantification kit before pooling. Paired-end 2 x 150 bp sequencing of the libraries was performed on an Illumina HiSeq 2500. To increase sequence diversity, about 25-31% phiX was spiked into each library pool. Under the source paper's analysis protocol: Quality-filtered reads were processed with the UMI-based MiGEC pipeline, and over 90% of raw TCR sequences were removed by the MiGEC pipeline during error correction. VDJ genes were aligned to IMGT germline references, and clonotypes were defined by unique CDR3 amino acid sequence plus V-J genes. Clonal expansion, Shannon diversity and CDR3 relatedness (CalcPairwiseDistances, ClusterSamples) were evaluated with VDJtools, and phylogenetic trees were built with CLCbio workbench. Using coefficient-of-variation modelling across technical triplicates, the study counted a clone as expanded if it had at least 8 unique UMIs. The public reads were run again by TCRdb, first through fastp at Q25 and then through MiXCR, and only productive beta chains were kept. Rows matching on CDR3 protein sequence are summarized as one entry with the most common DNA and genes. The V and J calls shown here were made by TCRdb, not taken from the authors' results. This sample lists around 30,000 distinct CDR3 sequences; less than 5% were detected once. Around 25% of the sample goes to the ten largest clones.

Broad study findings and their caveats: The highest TCR clonal expansion was observed in HAM/TSP patients, whereas the lowest was observed in MS patients, even when compared with healthy controls. Across subjects, expanded clones never shared an identical CDR3 amino acid sequence, which suggests that the TCR-beta repertoires in every group were private.

There are 16 amino acids in the CDR3, from cysteine to phenylalanine inclusive. The sequence is cut down to CDR3 DNA, 48 bases in frame from base 1. CDR1 and CDR2 are drawn from the germline V gene: SGHAT, FQNNGV. Trimming costs V 0 bases and J 1 base, and their ends lie 12 bases apart. Sequenced material: CD4+ T cells from blood. In this chain, TRBV11-2 is recombined with TRBJ1-1; confidence is insufficient to name the D gene. The origin of this receptor is a woman aged 40 to 50 in good health. The CDR3: CASSLEGLTANTEAFF. The sequenced DNA: TGTGCCAGCAGCTTAGAGGGCTTAACAGCGAACACTGAAGCTTTCTTT.